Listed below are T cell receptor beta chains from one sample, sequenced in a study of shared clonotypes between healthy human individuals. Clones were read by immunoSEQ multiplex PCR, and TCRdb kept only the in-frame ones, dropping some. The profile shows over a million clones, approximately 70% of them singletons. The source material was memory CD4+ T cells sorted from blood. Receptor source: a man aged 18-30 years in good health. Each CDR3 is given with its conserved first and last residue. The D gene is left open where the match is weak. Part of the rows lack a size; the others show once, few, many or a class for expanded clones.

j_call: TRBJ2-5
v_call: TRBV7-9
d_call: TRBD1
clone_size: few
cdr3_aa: CASSLDWQGAGETQYF
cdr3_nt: TGTGCCAGCAGCTTAGATTGGCAGGGGGCCGGAGAGACCCAGTACTTC

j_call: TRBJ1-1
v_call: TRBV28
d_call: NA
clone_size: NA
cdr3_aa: CASSLNMAGAFF
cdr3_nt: TGTGCCAGCAGTTTAAATATGGCGGGGGCTTTCTTT

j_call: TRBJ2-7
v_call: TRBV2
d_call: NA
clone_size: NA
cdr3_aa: CASREGGPEQYF
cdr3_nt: TGTGCCAGCAGGGAAGGGGGGCCCGAGCAGTACTTC

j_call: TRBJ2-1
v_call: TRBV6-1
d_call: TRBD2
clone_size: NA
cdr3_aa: CASITRQTGGYEQFF
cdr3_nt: TGTGCCAGCATAACCCGACAGACCGGGGGGTATGAGCAGTTCTTC

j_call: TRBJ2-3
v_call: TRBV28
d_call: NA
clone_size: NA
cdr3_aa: CASSPQGILGDTQYF
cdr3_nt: TGTGCCAGCAGTCCCCAGGGGATATTAGGAGATACGCAGTATTTT

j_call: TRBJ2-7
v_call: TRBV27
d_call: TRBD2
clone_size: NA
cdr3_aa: CASSFRTGRGGEQYF
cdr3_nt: TGTGCCAGCAGTTTCCGGACTGGTCGGGGGGGGGAGCAGTACTTC

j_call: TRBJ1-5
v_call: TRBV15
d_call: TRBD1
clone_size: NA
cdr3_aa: CATSREREQGAVTQHF
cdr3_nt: TGTGCCACCAGCAGAGAACGAGAACAGGGGGCAGTGACCCAGCATTTT

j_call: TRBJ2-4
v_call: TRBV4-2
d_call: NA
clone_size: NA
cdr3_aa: CASSQDRGGEGIQYF
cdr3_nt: TGTGCCAGCAGCCAAGACAGGGGAGGAGAAGGCATTCAGTACTTC

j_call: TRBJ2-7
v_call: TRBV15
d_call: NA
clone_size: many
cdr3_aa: CATSRRTGAYEQYF
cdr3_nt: TGTGCCACCAGCAGGAGGACGGGAGCCTACGAGCAGTACTTC

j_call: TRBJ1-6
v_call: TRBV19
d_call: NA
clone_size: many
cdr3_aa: CASSIQSGNSPLHF
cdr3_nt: TGTGCCAGTAGTATACAGTCTGGGAATTCACCCCTCCACTTT

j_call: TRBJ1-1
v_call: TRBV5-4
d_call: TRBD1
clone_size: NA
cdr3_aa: CASSLVSGTGEAFF
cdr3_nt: TGTGCCAGCAGCTTGGTCTCTGGGACAGGGGAAGCTTTCTTT

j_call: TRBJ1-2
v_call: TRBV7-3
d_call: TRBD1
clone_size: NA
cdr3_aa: CASSLRGGEGYTF
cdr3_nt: TGTGCCAGCAGCTTGCGAGGGGGCGAAGGCTACACCTTC

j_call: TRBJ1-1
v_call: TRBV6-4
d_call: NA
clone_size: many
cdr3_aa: CASRGDRNTEAFF
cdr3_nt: TGTGCCAGCAGGGGAGACAGAAACACTGAAGCTTTCTTT

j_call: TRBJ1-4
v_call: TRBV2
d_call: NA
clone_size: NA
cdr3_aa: CASSQQGYNEKLFF
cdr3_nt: TGTGCCAGCAGTCAACAGGGATATAATGAAAAACTGTTTTTT

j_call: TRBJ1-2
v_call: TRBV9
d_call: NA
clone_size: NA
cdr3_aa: CASSVSPRDGYTF
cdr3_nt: TGTGCCAGCAGCGTTTCCCCCCGGGATGGCTACACCTTC

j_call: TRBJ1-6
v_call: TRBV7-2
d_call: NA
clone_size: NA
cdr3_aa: CASSSPRREQGTPLHF
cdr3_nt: TGTGCCAGCAGCTCCCCCCGACGAGAGCAGGGCACACCCCTCCACTTT

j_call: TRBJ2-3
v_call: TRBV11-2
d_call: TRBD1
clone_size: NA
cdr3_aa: CASTPNSGQGADTQYF
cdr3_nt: TGTGCCAGCACCCCTAACTCGGGACAGGGGGCAGATACGCAGTATTTT

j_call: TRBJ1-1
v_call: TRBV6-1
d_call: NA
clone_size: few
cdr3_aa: CASSEGDRYAEAFF
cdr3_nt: TGTGCCAGCAGTGAAGGGGATCGGTACGCTGAAGCTTTCTTT

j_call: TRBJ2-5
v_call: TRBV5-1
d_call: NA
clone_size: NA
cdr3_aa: CASSLGNEGGETQYF
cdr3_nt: TGCGCCAGCAGCTTGGGAAACGAGGGGGGAGAGACCCAGTACTTC

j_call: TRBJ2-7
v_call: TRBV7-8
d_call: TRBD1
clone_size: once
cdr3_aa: CASSRRQGPHEQYF
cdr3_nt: TGTGCCAGCAGCCGACGACAGGGCCCCCACGAGCAGTACTTC

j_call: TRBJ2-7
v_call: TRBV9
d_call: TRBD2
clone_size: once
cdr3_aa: CASSALAGGTYEQYF
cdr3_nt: TGTGCCAGCAGCGCGCTAGCGGGGGGGACCTACGAGCAGTACTTC

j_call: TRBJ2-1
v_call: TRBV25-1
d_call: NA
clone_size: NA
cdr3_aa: CASSESQGGVNEQFF
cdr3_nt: TGTGCCAGCAGTGAATCACAGGGTGGGGTCAATGAGCAGTTCTTC

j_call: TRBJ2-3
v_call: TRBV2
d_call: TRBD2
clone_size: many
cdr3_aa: CASSATSGLSYRQYF
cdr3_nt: TGTGCCAGCAGTGCAACTAGCGGCCTATCATATAGGCAGTATTTT

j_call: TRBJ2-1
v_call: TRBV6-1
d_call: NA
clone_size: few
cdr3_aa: CASTPGGGSYNEQFF
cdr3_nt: TGTGCCAGCACCCCGGGGGGCGGCTCCTACAATGAGCAGTTCTTC

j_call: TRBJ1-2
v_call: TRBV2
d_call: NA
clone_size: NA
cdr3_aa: CASRELGQGDGYTF
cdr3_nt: TGTGCCAGCAGAGAGCTTGGCCAGGGCGATGGCTACACCTTC

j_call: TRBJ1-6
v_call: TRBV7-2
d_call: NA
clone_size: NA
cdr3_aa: CASSLERGRSPLHF
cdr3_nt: TGTGCCAGCAGCCTCGAGAGGGGGAGATCACCCCTCCACTTT

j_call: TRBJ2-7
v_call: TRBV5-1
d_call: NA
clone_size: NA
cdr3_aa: CASSPGFLTYEQYF
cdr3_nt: TGCGCCAGCAGCCCGGGCTTCTTAACCTACGAGCAGTACTTC

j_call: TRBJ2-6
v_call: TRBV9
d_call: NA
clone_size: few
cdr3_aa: CASSVGGANVLTF
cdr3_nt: TGTGCCAGCAGCGTAGGTGGGGCCAACGTCCTGACTTTC

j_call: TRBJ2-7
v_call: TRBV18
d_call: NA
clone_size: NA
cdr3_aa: CASSPWGLLNEQYF
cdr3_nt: TGTGCCAGCTCACCTTGGGGCCTTCTAAACGAGCAGTACTTC

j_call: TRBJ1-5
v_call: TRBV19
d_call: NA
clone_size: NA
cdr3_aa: CASSPVGGAIQPQHF
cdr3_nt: TGTGCCAGTAGCCCCGTAGGGGGGGCCATCCAGCCCCAGCATTTT

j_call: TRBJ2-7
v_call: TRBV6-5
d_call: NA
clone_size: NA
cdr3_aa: CASSYPSTYEQYF
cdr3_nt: TGTGCCAGCAGCTACCCGAGTACCTACGAGCAGTACTTC

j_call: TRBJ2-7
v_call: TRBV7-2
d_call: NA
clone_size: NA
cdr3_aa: CASSLGGGYEQYF
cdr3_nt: TGTGCCAGCAGCTTAGGTGGGGGCTACGAGCAGTACTTC

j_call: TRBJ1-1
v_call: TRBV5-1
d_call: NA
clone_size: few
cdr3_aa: CASSLDSPPRRAFF
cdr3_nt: TGCGCCAGCAGCTTGGATTCCCCCCCTCGTCGAGCTTTCTTT

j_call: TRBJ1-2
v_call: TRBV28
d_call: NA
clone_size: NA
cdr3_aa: CASSPSGNYGYTF
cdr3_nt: TGTGCCAGCAGTCCGTCGGGTAACTATGGCTACACCTTC

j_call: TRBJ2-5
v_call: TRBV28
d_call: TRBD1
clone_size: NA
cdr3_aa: CASSSGQARETQYF
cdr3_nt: TGTGCCAGCAGTTCGGGACAGGCGCGAGAGACCCAGTACTTC

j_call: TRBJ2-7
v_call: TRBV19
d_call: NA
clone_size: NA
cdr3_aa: CASSMSGPYEQYF
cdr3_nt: TGTGCCAGTAGTATGTCAGGGCCCTACGAGCAGTACTTC

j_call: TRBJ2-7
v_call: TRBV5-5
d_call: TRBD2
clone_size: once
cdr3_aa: CASSLAPAGGSSYEQYF
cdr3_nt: TGTGCCAGCAGCCTCGCCCCAGCGGGAGGGAGCTCCTACGAGCAGTACTTC

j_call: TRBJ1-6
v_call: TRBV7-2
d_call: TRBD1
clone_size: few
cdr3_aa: CASLDRGNSPLHF
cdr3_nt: TGTGCCAGCCTCGACAGGGGGAATTCACCCCTCCACTTT

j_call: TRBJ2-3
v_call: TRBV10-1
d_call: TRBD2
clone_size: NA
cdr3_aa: CASSEQTSGSDTQYF
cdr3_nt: TGCGCCAGCAGTGAGCAGACTAGCGGGAGTGATACGCAGTATTTT

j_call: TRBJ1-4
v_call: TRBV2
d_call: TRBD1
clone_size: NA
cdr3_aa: CASSRTPGTGVVEKLFF
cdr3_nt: TGTGCCAGCAGTCGGACTCCCGGGACAGGAGTTGTTGAAAAACTGTTTTTT

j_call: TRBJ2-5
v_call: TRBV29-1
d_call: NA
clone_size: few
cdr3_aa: CSVEDQLLQETQYF
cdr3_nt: TGCAGCGTTGAAGACCAATTACTCCAAGAGACCCAGTACTTC

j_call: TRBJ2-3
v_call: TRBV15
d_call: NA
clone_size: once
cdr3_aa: CATSRDGGPTDTQYF
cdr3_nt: TGTGCCACCAGCAGAGATGGGGGGCCAACAGATACGCAGTATTTT

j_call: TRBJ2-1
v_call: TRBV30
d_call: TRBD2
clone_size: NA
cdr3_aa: CAWSVTAGYNEQFF
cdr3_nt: TGTGCCTGGAGTGTAACAGCGGGGTACAATGAGCAGTTCTTC

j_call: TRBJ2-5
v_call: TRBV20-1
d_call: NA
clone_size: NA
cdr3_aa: CSARDVETQYF
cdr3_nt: TGCAGTGCTAGAGACGTAGAGACCCAGTACTTC

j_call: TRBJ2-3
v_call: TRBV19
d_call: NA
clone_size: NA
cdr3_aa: CASSILADRTDTQYF
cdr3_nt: TGTGCCAGTAGTATTTTGGCAGACCGCACAGATACGCAGTATTTT

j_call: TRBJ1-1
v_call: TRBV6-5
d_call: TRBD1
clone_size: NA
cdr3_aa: CASSYSITGGTEAFF
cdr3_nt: TGTGCCAGCAGTTACTCTATTACAGGGGGCACTGAAGCTTTCTTT

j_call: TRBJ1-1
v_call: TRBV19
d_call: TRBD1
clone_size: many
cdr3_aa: CASSMGGDRMNTEAFF
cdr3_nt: TGTGCCAGTAGTATGGGGGGGGACAGGATGAACACTGAAGCTTTCTTT

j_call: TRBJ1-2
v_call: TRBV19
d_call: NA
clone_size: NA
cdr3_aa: CASKGEGVYGYTF
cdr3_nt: TGTGCCAGTAAGGGGGAGGGAGTCTATGGCTACACCTTC

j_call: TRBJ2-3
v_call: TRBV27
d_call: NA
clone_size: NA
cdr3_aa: CASSFEARVVPDTQYF
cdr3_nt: TGTGCCAGCAGTTTCGAAGCGAGGGTTGTGCCAGATACGCAGTATTTT

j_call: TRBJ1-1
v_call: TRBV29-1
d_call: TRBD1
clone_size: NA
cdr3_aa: CSVQGQLNTEAFF
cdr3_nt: TGCAGCGTTCAGGGACAGTTGAACACTGAAGCTTTCTTT

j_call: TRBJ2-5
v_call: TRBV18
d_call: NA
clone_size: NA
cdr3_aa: CASSPQIGQETQYF
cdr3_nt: TGTGCCAGCTCACCACAGATCGGCCAAGAGACCCAGTACTTC

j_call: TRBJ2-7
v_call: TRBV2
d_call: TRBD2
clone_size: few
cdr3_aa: CASSRTSGGAYEQYF
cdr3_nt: TGTGCCAGCAGCCGGACTAGCGGGGGGGCCTACGAGCAGTACTTC

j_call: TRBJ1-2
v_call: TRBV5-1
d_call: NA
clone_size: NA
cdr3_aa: CASSLGAPIDGYTF
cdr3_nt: TGCGCCAGCAGCTTGGGGGCGCCTATAGATGGCTACACCTTC

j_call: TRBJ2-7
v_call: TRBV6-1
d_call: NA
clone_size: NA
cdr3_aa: CASSDFGYEQYF
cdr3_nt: TGTGCCAGCAGTGACTTCGGTTACGAGCAGTACTTC

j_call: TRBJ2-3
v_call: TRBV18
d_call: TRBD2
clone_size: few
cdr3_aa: CASLTSGSPQYF
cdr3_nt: TGTGCCAGCTTGACTAGCGGGAGCCCCCAGTATTTT

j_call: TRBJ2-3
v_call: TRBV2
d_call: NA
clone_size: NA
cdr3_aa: CASSEPDTQYF
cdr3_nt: TGTGCCAGCAGTGAGCCTGATACGCAGTATTTT

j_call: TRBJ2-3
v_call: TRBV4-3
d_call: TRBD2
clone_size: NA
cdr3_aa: CASSQGNGLAGLYF
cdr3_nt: TGCGCCAGCAGCCAAGGGAACGGACTAGCGGGTTTGTATTTT

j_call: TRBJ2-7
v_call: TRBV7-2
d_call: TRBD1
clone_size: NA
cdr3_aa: CASSPDRWDYEQYF
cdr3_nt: TGTGCCAGCAGCCCGGACAGGTGGGACTACGAGCAGTACTTC

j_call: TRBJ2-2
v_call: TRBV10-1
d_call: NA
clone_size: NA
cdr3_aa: CATWDTGELFF
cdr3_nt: TGCGCCACCTGGGACACCGGGGAGCTGTTTTTT